A single sample gave rise to the 32 T cell receptor beta chains below, sequenced in a study of T cells in Graves' hyperthyroidism and ophthalmopathy. RNA transcripts gave rise to amplified TCR beta CDR3 regions. The study used the HTBI primer set for a first-round RT-PCR of the TCR CDR3. TCRdb reanalysed the multiplex PCR reads using MiXCR and keeps one entry per CDR3 protein. The repertoire includes roughly 740,000 distinct CDR3 sequences, 15% to 20% of them detected once, and 8.4% sits in the top ten. The sequenced sample was blood. The receptors derive from a man younger than 30 with Graves' hyperthyroidism.

V and J are TRBV7-9 and TRBJ2-3; TRBD1 agrees at 9 bases. Germline lookup yields CDR1 SEHNR and CDR2 FQNEAQ (reference sequence). This CDR3 has 13 amino acids. The V gene end was trimmed by 4 bases and the J gene end by 5 bases; junction bases not matched to a gene: 1. CDR3 loop: CASSSGQGDTQYF. Here the CDR3 DNA reads TGTGCCAGCAGCTCGGGACAGGGAGATACGCAGTATTTT. Complete variable domain (other parts from reference TRBV7-9 and TRBJ2-3): DTGVSQNPRHKITKRGQNVTFRCDPISEHNRLYWYRQTLGQGPEFLTYFQNEAQLEKSRLLSDRFSAERPKGSFSTLEIQRTEQGDSAMYLCASSSGQGDTQYFGPGTRLTVL.

In its sample, this clonotype was seen many times. The genes are TRBV28 and TRBJ2-1, with D perhaps matching TRBD2 (6 bases). Deletions cut 5 bases from V and 9 bases from J, with 11 bases between. CDR3 size: 12 residues. Per the germline V gene, CDR1 is MDHEN and CDR2 is SYDVKM. CDR3 sequence: CASSIQRAEQFF. The CDR3 DNA reads TGTGCCAGCAGTATACAGCGGGCTGAGCAGTTCTTC.

This clonotype was recorded many times. The chain uses TRBV2 and TRBJ2-1; no clear D. CDR3 size: 11 residues. The germline V gene encodes CDR1 SNHLY and CDR2 FYNNEI. The V end was cut by 5 bases, the J end by 8 bases, with 7 bases between. CDR3 DNA sequence: TGTGCCAGCAGTCAGAGTTATGAGCAGTTCTTC. It specifies CASSQSYEQFF. The whole variable domain, filled in from reference TRBV2 and TRBJ2-1, reads EPEVTQTPSHQVTQMGQEVILRCVPISNHLYFYWYRQILGQKVEFLVSFYNNEISEKSEIFDDQFSVERPDGSNFTLKIRSTKLEDSAMYFCASSQSYEQFFGPGTRLTVL.

This clonotype was recorded many times. V usage is TRBV12-3 or TRBV12-4 and J usage is TRBJ2-2; TRBD1 matches 9 bases. With 6 bases clipped from V and 3 bases from J, the junction kept 5 bases outside the gene matches. This CDR3 has 15 residues. This CDR3 reads CASRLWDRDTGELFF. CDR3 sequence (DNA): TGTGCCAGCAGGCTTTGGGACAGGGACACCGGGGAGCTGTTTTTT.

This clonotype was counted many times. V gene TRBV6-1 combines with J gene TRBJ2-5; maybe TRBD2 (6 bases). V gave up 3 bases and J gave up 4 bases, with 15 bases separating them. Germline V gene sequence: CDR1 MNHNS, CDR2 SASEGT. The CDR3 consists of 15 residues. The CDR3 DNA reads as TGTGCCAGCAGTGACGCGGGGACCGTCGTAGAGACCCAGTACTTC. Translation: CASSDAGTVVETQYF.

In this sample, this clonotype turned up many times. The rearrangement links TRBV7-2 to TRBJ1-2; D may be TRBD1 (6 bases). Germline V gives CDR1 SGHTA, CDR2 FQGNSA. This CDR3 has 15 amino acids. Trimming removed 1 base at V and 2 bases at J, with 11 bases between. The CDR3 protein is CASSLGGGTNYGYTF. CDR3 coding DNA: TGTGCCAGCAGCTTAGGGGGGGGCACCAACTATGGCTACACCTTC.

This clonotype was picked up many times. The chain employs TRBV24-1 and TRBJ2-5; 8 nucleotides agree with TRBD1. The CDR3 sequence is 13 residues long. CDR1 KGHDR and CDR2 SFDVKD come from the germline V gene. The ends lost 4 bases at V and 6 bases at J; junction bases unmatched: 3. As DNA, the CDR3 is TGTGCCACCAGTGAAGACAGGGGCCAGACCCAGTACTTC. Residues: CATSEDRGQTQYF.

This clonotype was seen many times. CDR3: CAWSQGAYGYTF. The CDR3 coding sequence is TGTGCCTGGAGCCAGGGGGCCTATGGCTACACCTTC. The V and J genes are TRBV30 and TRBJ1-2, with 8 bases matching TRBD1. Germline assignment: CDR1 GTSNPN and CDR2 SVGIG (reference sequence). The CDR3 runs 12 residues. The V segment lost 3 bases and the J segment 4 bases; nucleotides outside the gene matches: 1.

This clonotype has ten or more counts. The chain couples TRBV2 to TRBJ1-1, with 9 bases that match TRBD1. This CDR3 is built from 13 residues. V dropped 6 bases and J dropped 6; count of bases not matched to a gene: 5. Germline CDR1 is SNHLY and CDR2 is FYNNEI. The CDR3 sequence is CASRDRGGSEAFF. For the CDR3, the DNA is TGTGCCAGCAGGGACAGGGGCGGTTCTGAAGCTTTCTTT.

This clonotype has a count of ten or more. The CDR3 DNA sequence: TGTGCCAGCAGTGATTCCGCCGGGGGCGATTACGAGCAGTACTTC. As protein: CASSDSAGGDYEQYF. The chain employs TRBV2 and TRBJ2-7; D is tentatively TRBD1 or TRBD2 (6 bases each). The germline gives CDR1 SNHLY, CDR2 FYNNEI. The V end was cut by 3 bases, the J end by 4 bases, with 16 bases between. The CDR3 has 15 amino acids.

This clonotype was seen repeatedly, ten times or more. The chain links TRBV12-5 to TRBJ2-7; D possibly corresponds to TRBD2 (7 bases). V shed 5 bases and J shed 3 bases, with 14 bases lying between them. Per the germline V gene, CDR1 is LGHNT and CDR2 is FRNRAP. This CDR3 contains 14 residues. In DNA form, the CDR3 reads TGTGCTAGTGGTCTCCGGGGGGCTGACTACGAGCAGTACTTC. The encoded protein is CASGLRGADYEQYF.

This clonotype appeared many times. This chain links TRBV10-3 with TRBJ2-1, with D possibly matching TRBD1 (6 bases). Germline lookup yields CDR1 ENHRY and CDR2 SYGVKD. The ends were cut back, 8 bases at V and 10 bases at J, with 18 bases in the middle. There are 13 residues in the CDR3. DNA for the CDR3: TGTGCCATCGGAACGACAGGACGCAGCGAGCAGTTCTTC. Protein sequence: CAIGTTGRSEQFF.

This clonotype was seen ten or more times. The chain uses TRBV3-1 and TRBJ2-7; D unresolved. Trimming stripped 3 bases from V and 2 bases from J, with 11 bases between. The CDR3 has 14 residues. From germline, CDR1 is LGHDT and CDR2 YNNKEL (reference sequence). The CDR3: CASSHGSRAYEQYF. The CDR3 bases are TGTGCCAGCAGCCATGGTTCGCGAGCCTACGAGCAGTACTTC.

A few counts support this clonotype. V gene TRBV12-5 combines with J gene TRBJ1-1; possible D gene TRBD1, 6 bases. Germline V CDR1 and CDR2: LGHNT, FRNRAP. Trimming removed 0 bases at V and 6 bases at J, with 20 bases between. CDR3 size: 17 residues. This chain's CDR3 is CASGLVFQTGRLPEAFF. In DNA form, the CDR3 reads TGTGCTAGTGGTTTGGTTTTTCAGACAGGTCGGCTCCCTGAAGCTTTCTTT.

This clonotype turned up a few times. The V gene is TRBV3-1, the J gene TRBJ2-5; D gene unclear. Germline CDR1 is LGHDT and CDR2 is YNNKEL (reference sequence). Trimming took 6 bases from V and 1 from J, leaving 9 bases between them. The CDR3 has 13 amino acids. The DNA for the CDR3 is TGTGCCAGCAGGGGCTCGATCCAAGAGACCCAGTACTTC. Protein sequence: CASRGSIQETQYF.

Note on this clonotype: A clone one base away is much larger, so this may be a read error. Because it lacks the conserved phenylalanine or tryptophan at the end, this CDR3 is likely a read error. CDR3 sequence (DNA): TGTGCCAGCAGTTTAGGGTCGGGAGGGTCCTACGAGCAGTACCTC. Translated: CASSLGSGGSYEQYL. The V call is TRBV28, the J call TRBJ2-7; 8 nucleotides align to TRBD2. J was trimmed by 1 base and V by 2 bases; bases with no gene match: 4. This CDR3 is 15 amino acids long. Germline CDR1 reads MDHEN; CDR2 reads SYDVKM.

This chain uses TRBV24-1 with TRBJ2-3; the match to TRBD1 covers 8 bases. This CDR3 region has 16 residues. The J segment lost 0 bases and the V segment lost 4 bases, leaving 5 bases of the junction unmatched. CDR1 and CDR2 from the germline V gene are KGHDR and SFDVKD. The CDR3 coding sequence is TGTGCCACCAGTGACCTGACAGGGGATAGCACAGATACGCAGTATTTT. Amino acid sequence: CATSDLTGDSTDTQYF.

At least ten counts were recorded for this clonotype. The gene calls are TRBV5-6 and TRBJ1-2, with D perhaps matching TRBD1 (6 bases). Deletions cut 5 bases from V and 8 bases from J, with 19 bases between. The CDR3 loop spans 14 amino acids. Germline CDR1 SGHDT, CDR2 YYEEEE. The CDR3 DNA follows: TGTGCCAGCAGGCCGCCAACAGGGTGGCAGGGCTACACCTTC. Translated, it gives CASRPPTGWQGYTF.

At least ten counts were recorded for this clonotype. V usage is TRBV12-3 or TRBV12-4 and J usage is TRBJ2-3; D might be TRBD2 (5 bases). The CDR3 runs to 18 residues. V shed 6 bases and J shed 1 base, with 23 bases lying between them. The CDR3 coding sequence is TGTGCCAGCAGCCCCAGAGGGATGGTCCTCGTTGGCACAGATACGCAGTATTTT. This codes for CASSPRGMVLVGTDTQYF.

This clonotype was detected many times. The chain combines TRBV12-3 or TRBV12-4 with TRBJ1-4, with a tentative D call TRBD1 (5 bases). The CDR3 has 12 residues. V dropped 3 bases and J dropped 7 bases, with 6 bases sitting between them. CDR3 DNA sequence: TGTGCCAGCAGTTTGCAGGGTGAAAAACTGTTTTTT. This encodes CASSLQGEKLFF.

The V gene is TRBV29-1, the J gene TRBJ2-1, with 10 bases matching TRBD2. J was trimmed by 9 bases and V by 3 bases; bases with no gene match: 11. The CDR3 covers 15 residues. The germline CDR1 and CDR2 sequences are SQVTM and ANQGSEA. In DNA form, the CDR3 reads TGCAGCGTTGATAGAGGGCTAGCGGGAGTAGGTGAGCAGTTCTTC. Translating it yields CSVDRGLAGVGEQFF.

The genes are TRBV18 and TRBJ2-2; 8 positions match TRBD2. CDR1 is KGHSH and CDR2 is LQKENI in the germline V gene. After removal of 2 bases from V and 5 bases from J, the junction contained 7 bases not matched to a gene. The CDR3 length is 16 residues. The CDR3 is CASSPRSGRSTGELFF. The CDR3 DNA reads TGTGCCAGCTCACCAAGGAGCGGGAGATCAACCGGGGAGCTGTTTTTT. Combining the CDR3 with reference TRBV18 and TRBJ2-2 gives the whole variable domain NAGVMQNPRHLVRRRGQEARLRCSPMKGHSHVYWYRQLPEEGLKFMVYLQKENIIDESGMPKERFSAEFPKEGPSILRIQQVVRGDSAAYFCASSPRSGRSTGELFFGEGSRLTVL.

A few counts support this clonotype. The chain employs TRBV20-1 and TRBJ2-1; no clear D. V was clipped by 3 bases and J by 5 bases, with 11 bases between them. The CDR3 runs to 13 residues. CDR1 and CDR2 from the germline V gene are DFQATT and SNEGSKA (reference sequence). This CDR3 reads CSARTGEDNEQFF. CDR3 DNA sequence: TGCAGTGCTAGGACTGGGGAAGACAATGAGCAGTTCTTC.

V is TRBV7-2 and J is TRBJ2-1; D is ambiguous. V lost 1 base and J lost 8, with 12 bases in between. Per the germline V gene, CDR1 is SGHTA and CDR2 is FQGNSA. The CDR3 spans 14 residues. CDR3 residues: CASSLVIPNHEQFF. The CDR3 region has the DNA TGTGCCAGCAGCTTAGTTATCCCAAACCATGAGCAGTTCTTC.

The chain uses TRBV5-6 and TRBJ2-7; 8 nucleotides agree with TRBD2. In germline, CDR1 is SGHDT, CDR2 YYEEEE. V lost 4 bases to trimming and J lost 1 base; unmatched junction nucleotides: 4. CDR3 size: 14 residues. Here the CDR3 reads CASSRGTSSYEQYF. The CDR3 coding sequence is TGTGCCAGCAGCCGTGGGACTAGTTCCTACGAGCAGTACTTC.

The CDR3 loop reads CASSLQDHEQFF. The CDR3 DNA follows: TGTGCCAGTAGCCTCCAGGACCATGAGCAGTTCTTC. The chain has TRBV19 and TRBJ2-1; D gene unclear. V lost 6 bases, J lost 8 bases, and 11 bases lay in between. The CDR3 spans 12 residues. Per germline, CDR1 LNHDA and CDR2 SQIVND (reference sequence). Drawing the rest from reference TRBV19 and TRBJ2-1, the complete variable domain is DGGITQSPKYLFRKEGQNVTLSCEQNLNHDAMYWYRQDPGQGLRLIYYSQIVNDFQKGDIAEGYSVSREKKESFPLTVTSAQKNPTAFYLCASSLQDHEQFFGPGTRLTVL.

This clonotype was counted many times. The V call is TRBV6-2 or TRBV6-3, the J call TRBJ2-5; 7 bases agree with TRBD1. The germline CDR1 and CDR2 sequences are MNHEY and SVGEGT. This CDR3 has 15 amino acids. V gave up 4 bases and J gave up 0 bases; unmatched junction bases: 5. CDR3 region: CASSSDRAHQETQYF. CDR3 nucleotide sequence: TGTGCCAGCAGTTCCGACAGGGCCCACCAAGAGACCCAGTACTTC.

Many counts were recorded for this clonotype. The chain joins TRBV28 to TRBJ2-3; D unresolved. CDR3 length equals 13 residues. Germline loops: CDR1 MDHEN, CDR2 SYDVKM. V lost 2 bases to trimming and J lost 3 bases, with 6 bases between them. The DNA of the CDR3 is TGTGCCAGCAGTTTACCTACTACAGATACGCAGTATTTT. This encodes CASSLPTTDTQYF.

This clonotype was detected many times. The chain links TRBV2 to TRBJ1-5; 7 bases are shared with TRBD1. The CDR3 covers 17 residues. The V gene end was trimmed by 6 bases and the J gene end by 4 bases; junction bases not matched to a gene: 15. CDR1 is SNHLY and CDR2 is FYNNEI in the germline V gene. The CDR3 loop reads CASREIITPGGNQPQHF. The CDR3 DNA sequence: TGTGCCAGCAGAGAAATTATCACCCCAGGGGGAAATCAGCCCCAGCATTTT.

The chain has TRBV12-3 or TRBV12-4 and TRBJ1-5, with 10 nucleotides matching TRBD1. The CDR3 runs to 15 residues. J was trimmed by 7 bases and V by 5 bases; bases with no gene match: 8. The CDR3 reads CASSNRDRGNQPQHF. CDR3 coding DNA: TGTGCCAGCAGTAACCGGGACAGGGGAAACCAGCCCCAGCATTTT.

This clonotype appeared many times. This rearrangement joins TRBV5-4 to TRBJ2-5; D is unresolved. V was cut by 1 base and J by 2 bases, with 12 bases left in between. The germline V gene encodes CDR1 SGHNT and CDR2 YYREEE (reference sequence). The CDR3 is 15 amino acids. CDR3 coding DNA: TGTGCCAGCAGCTTGTTTGGACGGTTGCAAGAGACCCAGTACTTC. This encodes CASSLFGRLQETQYF.

The V call is TRBV4-1, the J call TRBJ1-5; 8 positions match TRBD1. Germline V lookup: CDR1 MGHRA, CDR2 YSYEKL. The V gene end was trimmed by 1 base and the J gene end by 3 bases; junction bases not matched to a gene: 8. This CDR3 is built from 17 residues. CDR3 bases: TGCGCCAGCAGCCAAGTCGGACAGGGTGGTGTCAATCAGCCCCAGCATTTT. Encoded protein: CASSQVGQGGVNQPQHF.